This T cell receptor beta chain stems from a study of blood T cell repertoires in COVID-19. Study information: Specimens from acute and convalescent COVID-19 originated in the United States, Italy and Spain. T cells, B-cell-depleted T cells, or PBMCs provided the cDNA or gDNA that served as material.

Trimming pared 1 base from V and 1 base from J, leaving 9 bases between. There are 15 residues in the CDR3. In germline, CDR1 is LGHDT, CDR2 YNNKEL (reference sequence). The table came from immunoSEQ multiplex PCR; TCRdb's copy has only in-frame clones and leaves some out. The repertoire includes some 220,000 clones, approximately 83% of them detected once, and 5.5% sits in the top ten. This TCR came from a human donor in a cohort sampled during active COVID-19. Sequencing used peripheral blood. The chain has TRBV3-1 (or the pseudogene TRBV3-2) and TRBJ2-3; the D gene is possibly TRBD2 (5 bases). CDR3 sequence reads: CASSQGAGGTDTQYF. The CDR3 DNA reads as TGTGCCAGCAGCCAAGGCGCCGGGGGCACAGATACGCAGTATTTT.